This entry features one T cell receptor (beta chain) sequence. Its antigen remains unidentified. An end of the junction differs from the germline gene, which may be a read error. The input was about 490 ng total RNA; TCR beta cDNA was made from it with a constant-region primer. Researchers made the TCR beta libraries by running three nested multiplex PCR rounds with slightly modified ARM-PCR. Amplification in the first two PCR rounds was performed using TRBV1-TRBV30 forward primers and a C-beta reverse primer for approximately 10 cycles each. MiXCR, applied by TCRdb to the multiplex PCR reads, yields one record per CDR3 protein. The sample includes 100,000 to 120,000 distinct CDR3 sequences, approximately 78% of them seen just once. The sample is drawn from a study of tumor-infiltrating lymphocytes in primary liver carcinoma. At the level of the study: Read depth, roughly 3.65 to 7.13 million productive TCRbeta reads, did not differ significantly between tissues. Study outcomes and limitations: Relative to blood, tumors carried a significantly larger fraction of the repertoire in their top 250 clones (p = 0.039).

Scientists recovered RNA and DNA together from approximately 20-30 mg of unsorted bulk tissue. More than 85% viable tumor cells made up every tumor sample. Germline CDR1 SGHAT, CDR2 FQNNGV. CDR3 length equals 17 residues. This chain joins TRBV11-2 and TRBJ2-3, with 9 bases that match TRBD2. The origin of this receptor is a man between 35 and 55 years old with primary liver carcinoma and hepatitis B virus infection. The sequenced material came from liver tumor tissue from sampling region 3. Specified subset: tumor region T3, left-lateral pole. CDR3 amino acids: CASNLDPGGTSRDTQYF. The CDR3 region has the DNA TGTGCCAGCAACTTAGATCCGGGGGGGACTAGCAGAGATACGCAGTATTTT.